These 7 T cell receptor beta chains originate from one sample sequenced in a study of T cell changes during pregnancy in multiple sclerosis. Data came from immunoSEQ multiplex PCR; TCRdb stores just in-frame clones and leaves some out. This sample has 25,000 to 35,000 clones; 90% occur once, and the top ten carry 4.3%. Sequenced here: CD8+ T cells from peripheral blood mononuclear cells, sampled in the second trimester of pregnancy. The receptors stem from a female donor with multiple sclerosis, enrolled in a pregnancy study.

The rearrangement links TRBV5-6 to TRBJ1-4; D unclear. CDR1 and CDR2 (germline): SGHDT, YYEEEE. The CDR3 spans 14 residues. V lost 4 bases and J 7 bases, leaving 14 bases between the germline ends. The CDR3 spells CASSNTPGIEKLFF. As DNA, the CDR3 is TGTGCCAGCAGCAACACTCCGGGGATTGAAAAACTGTTTTTT.

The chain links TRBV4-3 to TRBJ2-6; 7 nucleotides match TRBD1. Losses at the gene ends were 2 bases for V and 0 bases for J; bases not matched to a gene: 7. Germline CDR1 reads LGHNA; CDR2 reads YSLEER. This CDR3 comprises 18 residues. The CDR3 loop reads CASSQRQGSYSGANVLTF. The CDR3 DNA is TGCGCCAGCAGCCAAAGACAGGGCTCTTACTCTGGGGCCAACGTCCTGACTTTC.

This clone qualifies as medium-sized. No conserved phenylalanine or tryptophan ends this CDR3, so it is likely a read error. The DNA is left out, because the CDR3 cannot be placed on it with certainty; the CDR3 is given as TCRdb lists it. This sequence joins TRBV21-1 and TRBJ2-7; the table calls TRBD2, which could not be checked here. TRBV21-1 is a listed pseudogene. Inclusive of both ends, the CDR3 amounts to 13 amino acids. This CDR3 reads CASLSGLLVRAGE.

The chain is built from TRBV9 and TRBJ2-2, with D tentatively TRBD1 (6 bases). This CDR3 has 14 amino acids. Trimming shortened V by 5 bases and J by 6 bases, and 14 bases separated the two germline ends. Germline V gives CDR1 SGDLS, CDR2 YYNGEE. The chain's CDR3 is CASRETGKSGELFF. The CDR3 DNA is TGTGCCAGCAGGGAAACAGGGAAATCCGGGGAGCTGTTTTTT.

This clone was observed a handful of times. The CDR3 DNA is TGTGCCAGCAGCCAGCAGGGGTACTACGAGCAGTACTTC. Protein product: CASSQQGYYEQYF. V usage is TRBV5-4 and J usage is TRBJ2-7; possibly TRBD1 for D (6 bases). This CDR3 is 13 amino acids long. Germline V gives CDR1 SGHNT, CDR2 YYREEE (reference sequence). Trimming took off 4 bases at V and 3 bases at J, with 11 bases between the two ends. Full variable domain (rest looked up from reference TRBV5-4 and TRBJ2-7): ETGVTQSPTHLIKTRGQQVTLRCSSQSGHNTVSWYQQALGQGPQFIFQYYREEENGRGNFPPRFSGLQFPNYSSELNVNALELDDSALYLCASSQQGYYEQYFGPGTRLTVT.

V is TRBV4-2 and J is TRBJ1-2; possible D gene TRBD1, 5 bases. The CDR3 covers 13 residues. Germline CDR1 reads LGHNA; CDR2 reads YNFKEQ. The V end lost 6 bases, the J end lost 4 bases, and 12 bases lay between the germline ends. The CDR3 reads CASSQVGGYGYTF. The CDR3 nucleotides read TGTGCCAGCAGTCAGGTCGGGGGCTATGGCTACACCTTC.

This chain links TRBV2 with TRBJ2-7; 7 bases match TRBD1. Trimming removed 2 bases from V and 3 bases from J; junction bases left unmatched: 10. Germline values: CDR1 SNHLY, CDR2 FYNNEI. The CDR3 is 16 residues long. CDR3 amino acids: CASSENLGTASYEQYF. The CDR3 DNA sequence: TGTGCCAGCAGTGAAAATCTTGGGACAGCGAGCTACGAGCAGTACTTC.